The 9 T cell receptor beta chains given below trace back to one sample, sequenced in a study of blood T cells in healthy people across ages. Primed by a sample-barcoded 5' primer and a J-beta primer mix, a second PCR proceeded for 7 to 11 cycles. MiXCR, run by TCRdb on the 5' RACE reads, gives a single entry per CDR3 protein. The sample holds 800,000 to 1,300,000 distinct CDR3 sequences; approximately 26% are singletons and the top ten take less than 0.85%. These records were also assigned to another study, of T cells of mothers and their children.

Source material: blood. These receptors originate from a girl aged 2 to 9 in good health.

This clonotype was counted a few times. J is TRBJ2-5 and V is TRBV29-1; the match to TRBD2 covers 11 bases. There are 14 residues in the CDR3. Per germline, CDR1 SQVTM and CDR2 ANQGSEA. V was pared by 6 bases and J by 3 bases, with 6 bases of the junction left unmatched. CDR3 DNA: TGCAGCGTCCGACTACTAGCGGGAGAAGAGACCCAGTACTTC. It encodes CSVRLLAGEETQYF. The complete variable domain, with remaining parts taken from reference TRBV29-1 and TRBJ2-5, reads SAVISQKPSRDICQRGTSLTIQCQVDSQVTMMFWYRQQPGQSLTLIATANQGSEATYESGFVIDKFPISRPNLTFSTLTVSNMSPEDSSIYLCSVRLLAGEETQYFGPGTRLLVL.

The chain recombines TRBV20-1 with TRBJ2-1; the D is unclear. The CDR3 consists of 12 residues. The germline V gene encodes CDR1 DFQATT and CDR2 SNEGSKA (reference sequence). V lost 6 bases to trimming and J lost 3 bases, with 9 bases between them. DNA of the CDR3: TGCAGTGCCGACCCCGTCTACAATGAGCAGTTCTTC. Amino acid sequence: CSADPVYNEQFF.

This clonotype was detected only a few times. The V gene is TRBV6-5, the J gene TRBJ1-4; 7 positions match TRBD1. The CDR3 totals 14 residues. Germline CDR1 is MNHEY and CDR2 is SVGAGI. J was trimmed by 4 bases and V by 5 bases; bases with no gene match: 4. Written as DNA, the CDR3 is TGTGCCAGCAGTCGACAGGGAGTTAATGAAAAACTGTTTTTT. This gives the protein CASSRQGVNEKLFF.

The chain joins TRBV20-1 to TRBJ2-3; D is undetermined. In germline, CDR1 is DFQATT, CDR2 SNEGSKA (reference sequence). CDR3 length: 14 amino acids. V was clipped by 3 bases and J by 2 bases, with 12 bases between them. CDR3 loop: CSAREGGNTDTQYF. Here the CDR3 DNA reads TGCAGTGCTAGGGAAGGCGGTAACACAGATACGCAGTATTTT.

This sequence joins TRBV20-1 and TRBJ1-4, with D hard to call. Germline V lookup: CDR1 DFQATT, CDR2 SNEGSKA (reference sequence). The CDR3 totals 17 residues. V was shortened by 1 base and J by 4 bases, with 19 bases between the two germline ends. The DNA for the CDR3 is TGCAGTGCTAGAGGTTCCATCCCCCTTAGCTTTAATGAAAAACTGTTTTTT. Amino acids: CSARGSIPLSFNEKLFF.

This clonotype was seen a handful of times. The chain combines TRBV10-3 with TRBJ2-7; D may match TRBD1 or TRBD2 (5 bases each). The CDR3 is 13 amino acids. V lost 8 bases, J lost 1 base, and 12 bases lay in between. Per the germline V gene, CDR1 is ENHRY and CDR2 is SYGVKD. In DNA, the CDR3 is TGTGCCATCGGGGGTTTCGAATCCTACGAGCAGTACTTC. It codes for CAIGGFESYEQYF.

This clonotype has ten or more counts. The rearrangement links TRBV6-5 to TRBJ2-5, with a weak D call TRBD1 (5 bases). This CDR3 has 14 amino acids. Germline assignment: CDR1 MNHEY and CDR2 SVGAGI. Trimming cost V 6 bases and J 2 bases, with 13 bases left between them. CDR3 loop: CASSFTGTQETQYF. CDR3 nucleotide sequence: TGTGCCAGCAGCTTTACAGGAACTCAAGAGACCCAGTACTTC.

To note about this clonotype: This likely came from a read error, as a far larger clone is one base away. In DNA, the CDR3 is TGTGCCTGCAGCCCGGGGGGGAATGAGCAGTTCTTC. Its translation is CACSPGGNEQFF. V is TRBV7-2 and J is TRBJ2-1; 8 bases align to TRBD2. This CDR3 is built from 12 residues. The germline V gene has CDR1 SGHTA and CDR2 FQGNSA.

This chain uses TRBV7-9 with TRBJ2-1; 12 bases align to TRBD1. Trimming took 5 bases from V and 15 from J; bases not matched to a gene: 5. This CDR3 has 12 amino acids. CDR1 is SEHNR, CDR2 FQNEAQ, per germline (reference sequence). The chain's CDR3 is CASSTGTGGRFF. DNA of the CDR3: TGTGCCAGCAGCACCGGGACAGGGGGCCGGTTCTTC.